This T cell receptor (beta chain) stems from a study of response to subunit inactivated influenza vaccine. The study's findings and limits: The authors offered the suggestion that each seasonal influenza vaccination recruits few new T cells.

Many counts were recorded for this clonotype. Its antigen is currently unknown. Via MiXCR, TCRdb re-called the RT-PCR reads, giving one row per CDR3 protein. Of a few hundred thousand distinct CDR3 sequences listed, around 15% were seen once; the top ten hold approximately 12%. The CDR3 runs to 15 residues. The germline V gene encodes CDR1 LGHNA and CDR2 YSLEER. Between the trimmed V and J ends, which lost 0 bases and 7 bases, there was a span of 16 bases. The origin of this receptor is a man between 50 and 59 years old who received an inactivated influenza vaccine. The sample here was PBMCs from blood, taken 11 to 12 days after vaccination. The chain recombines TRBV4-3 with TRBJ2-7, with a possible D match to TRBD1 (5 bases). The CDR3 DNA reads TGCGCCAGCAGCCAAGATCCAGCAGGGTTCAATGAGCAGTACTTC. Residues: CASSQDPAGFNEQYF.